This paragraph reports one T cell receptor (beta chain). The data derive from a study of cytomegalovirus exposure and HLA in healthy donors. CDR1 is SGHRS, CDR2 YFSETQ, per germline. V lost 0 bases, J lost 5 bases, and 0 bases stayed unmatched. This CDR3 has 14 amino acids. In the PCR, 60 Vbeta and 13 Jbeta primers were used. Sequenced by immunoSEQ multiplex PCR; TCRdb stores in-frame clones only, minus some. The table has about 160,000 clones, about three quarters seen once. The rearrangement joins TRBV5-1 to TRBJ1-4; 8 nucleotides agree with TRBD1. Sequenced: PBMCs. The receptor comes from a middle-aged woman in good health and CMV-seropositive. The CDR3 sequence is CASSLGTGNEKLFF. The CDR3 nucleotides are TGCGCCAGCAGCTTGGGGACAGGGAATGAAAAACTGTTTTTT.